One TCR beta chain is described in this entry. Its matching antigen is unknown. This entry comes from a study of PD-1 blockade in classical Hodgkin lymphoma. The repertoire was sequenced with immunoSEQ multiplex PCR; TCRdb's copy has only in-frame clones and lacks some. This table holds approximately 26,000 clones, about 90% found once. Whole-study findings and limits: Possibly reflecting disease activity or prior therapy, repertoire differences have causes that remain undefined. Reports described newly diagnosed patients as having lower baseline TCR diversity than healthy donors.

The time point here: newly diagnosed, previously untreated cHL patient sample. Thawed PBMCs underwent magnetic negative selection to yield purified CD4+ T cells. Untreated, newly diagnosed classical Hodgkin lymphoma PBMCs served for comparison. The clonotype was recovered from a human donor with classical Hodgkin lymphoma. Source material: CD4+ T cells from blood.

CDR3 bases: TGCGCCAGCAAGAGGACAGGCCACCTGGGAGAGACCCAGTACTTC. Its translation: CASKRTGHLGETQYF. This chain connects TRBV5-1 to TRBJ2-5; 7 bases fit TRBD1. Germline assignment: CDR1 SGHRS and CDR2 YFSETQ. Germline trimming cut 6 bases from V and 4 bases from J; bases unmatched to any gene: 12. The CDR3 is 15 amino acids.